A single sample is the source of the 7 T cell receptor beta chains below, sequenced in a study of OX40 agonist ivuxolimab in advanced cancers. Repertoires were generated with immunoSEQ multiplex PCR, while TCRdb's copy carries only in-frame clones and drops some. In the table there are about 83,000 clones, around 84% of which are singletons. The sequenced sample was CD4+ or CD8+ T cells sorted from blood, obtained in a trial of the OX40 agonist ivuxolimab. The receptors were gathered from an adult with an advanced solid tumor such as melanoma, head and neck, liver or kidney cancer.

V is TRBV9 and J is TRBJ2-5; D may be TRBD1 or TRBD2 (5 bases each). Trimming shortened V by 0 bases and J by 5 bases, and 11 bases separated the two germline ends. The CDR3 is 14 residues long. Germline CDR1 reads SGDLS; CDR2 reads YYNGEE. The CDR3: CASSVAPGAETQYF. The CDR3 DNA sequence: TGTGCCAGCAGCGTAGCTCCCGGGGCGGAGACCCAGTACTTC.

The V gene is TRBV5-4, the J gene TRBJ2-6, with D possibly TRBD2 on 5 matching bases. The V and J ends lost 4 bases and 2 bases respectively, with 13 bases between them. This CDR3 comprises 16 residues. Germline lookup yields CDR1 SGHNT and CDR2 YYREEE (reference sequence). The CDR3, as DNA: TGTGCCAGCAGCGCGGGCATTGAGACTGGGGCCAACGTCCTGACTTTC. It codes for CASSAGIETGANVLTF.

This clone was observed a few times. Other DNA sequences within the sample encode an identical CDR3. The gene calls are TRBV28 and TRBJ2-1, with D unresolved. V was pared by 2 bases and J by 4 bases, with 3 bases between. The CDR3 totals 12 residues. Per germline, CDR1 MDHEN and CDR2 SYDVKM. The CDR3 bases are TGTGCCAGCAGTTTAGAGTACAATGAGCAGTTCTTC. Its translation is CASSLEYNEQFF. Full variable domain (outside the CDR3, taken from reference TRBV28 and TRBJ2-1): DVKVTQSSRYLVKRTGEKVFLECVQDMDHENMFWYRQDPGLGLRLIYFSYDVKMKEKGDIPEGYSVSREKKERFSLILESASTNQTSMYLCASSLEYNEQFFGPGTRLTVL.

The chain employs TRBV4-1 and TRBJ2-1; D unclear. Looked up from germline, CDR1 is MGHRA and CDR2 is YSYEKL. This CDR3 has 15 residues. Trimming cost V 4 bases and J 8 bases, with 18 bases left between them. In nucleotides, the CDR3 is TGCGCCAGCAGCCTGCACCTCCCCCGCTTTTATGAGCAGTTCTTC. Amino acids: CASSLHLPRFYEQFF.

V gene TRBV7-9 combines with J gene TRBJ2-1; the D is unclear. The CDR3 contains 12 residues. Deletions cut 3 bases from V and 4 bases from J, with 4 bases between. Germline values: CDR1 SEHNR, CDR2 FQNEAQ (reference sequence). The CDR3 nucleotides read TGTGCCAGCAGCTTCGGATACAATGAGCAGTTCTTC. Translated, it gives CASSFGYNEQFF.

The chain combines TRBV6-6 with TRBJ2-2, with D unclear. The V end was cut by 2 bases, the J end by 15 bases, with 16 bases between. This CDR3 is built from 13 residues. Germline lookup yields CDR1 MNHNY and CDR2 SVGAGI (reference sequence). CDR3 protein: CASSYIASVEVFF. CDR3 sequence (DNA): TGTGCCAGCAGTTACATCGCCAGCGTTGAGGTGTTTTTT.

This clone was detected a few times. This chain connects TRBV19 to TRBJ2-2; D perhaps matches TRBD1 (6 bases). The length of the CDR3 is 14 residues. V lost 5 bases and J 4 bases, leaving 11 bases between the germline ends. Germline CDR1 reads LNHDA; CDR2 reads SQIVND (reference sequence). The CDR3 DNA reads as TGTGCCAGTAGTCAGGGGATTAGCACCGGGGAGCTGTTTTTT. Translating gives CASSQGISTGELFF.